What follows are 8 T cell receptor beta chains derived from one specimen sequenced in a study of T-cell reconstitution after alpha-beta-depleted transplantation in children. The TCRbeta library was prepared with unique molecular identifiers. TCRdb re-called the PCR reads through MiXCR, storing one row per CDR3 protein. The sample lists around 380,000 distinct CDR3 sequences; roughly 11% were seen once. The sequencing here drew on PBMCs from the stem cell graft donor, taken from the stem cell graft. The receptors stem from a human donor who donated a stem cell graft to a child with acute myeloid leukemia.

The chain employs TRBV5-8 and TRBJ1-6; the D is unclear. This CDR3 has 15 amino acids. Germline V lookup: CDR1 SGHTS, CDR2 YDEGEE. Trimming took off 4 bases at V and 0 bases at J, with 8 bases between the two ends. The CDR3 region has the DNA TGTGCCAGCAGCGCTGAAAGCTCCTATAATTCACCCCTCCACTTT. Translation: CASSAESSYNSPLHF.

This clonotype was observed a handful of times. V and J are TRBV2 and TRBJ2-3, with 9 bases aligning to TRBD2. The CDR3 loop spans 16 amino acids. Germline V CDR1 and CDR2: SNHLY, FYNNEI. V was clipped by 4 bases and J by 3 bases; unmatched bases: 8. The CDR3 coding sequence is TGTGCCAGCAGTGGGAATAGCGGGGGACTTACAGATACGCAGTATTTT. Residues: CASSGNSGGLTDTQYF.

This clonotype came up many times. The CDR3 loop reads CASSPGTTQETQYF. In DNA form, the CDR3 reads TGCGCCAGCAGCCCAGGGACAACTCAAGAGACCCAGTACTTC. The chain is built from TRBV5-1 and TRBJ2-5; D might be TRBD1 (6 bases). V gave up 4 bases and J gave up 2 bases, with 12 bases separating them. Germline CDR1 and CDR2: SGHRS and YFSETQ. CDR3 length: 14 residues.

The chain links TRBV9 to TRBJ2-6; weak D call: TRBD1 (6 bases). Germline values: CDR1 SGDLS, CDR2 YYNGEE. The length of the CDR3 is 18 residues. The germline V and J ends were trimmed by 4 bases and 2 bases, with 19 bases remaining between them. Here the CDR3 DNA reads TGTGCCAGCAGCCCCCGGGGAGAACAGGGCCCTGGGGCCAACGTCCTGACTTTC. The encoded protein is CASSPRGEQGPGANVLTF.

The chain employs TRBV4-1 and TRBJ1-1; 7 nucleotides match TRBD1. From germline, CDR1 is MGHRA and CDR2 YSYEKL. With V trimmed by 2 bases and J by 1 base, 7 bases remained unmatched. This CDR3 has 16 amino acids. CDR3 nucleotides: TGCGCCAGCAGCCAATCCCACGGGACAGCGAACACTGAAGCTTTCTTT. It is translated as CASSQSHGTANTEAFF.

This clonotype was seen only a few times. This chain connects TRBV6-1 to TRBJ2-3, with TRBD1 as a possible D gene (6 bases). The CDR3 runs to 13 residues. CDR1 is MNHNS and CDR2 is SASEGT in the germline V gene. V was shortened by 7 bases and J by 8 bases, with 16 bases between the two germline ends. The CDR3 loop is CASTPTTGSTQYF. The CDR3 nucleotides are TGTGCCAGCACCCCCACGACAGGTAGTACGCAGTATTTT.

This clonotype was detected many times. V is TRBV29-1 and J is TRBJ2-3, with TRBD2 identical over 15 bases. Germline lookup yields CDR1 SQVTM and CDR2 ANQGSEA. Trimming at V came to 4 bases and at J to 8 bases, leaving 4 bases not matched to a gene. This CDR3 contains 14 residues. CDR3 residues: CSVGTSGGAGTQYF. The CDR3 DNA sequence: TGCAGCGTTGGGACTAGCGGGGGGGCCGGTACGCAGTATTTT.

This clonotype was seen ten or more times. The chain combines TRBV4-1 with TRBJ2-5, with D unclear. CDR3 length equals 14 residues. The V and J ends lost 0 bases and 0 bases respectively, with 5 bases between them. Germline V lookup: CDR1 MGHRA, CDR2 YSYEKL. Here the CDR3 DNA reads TGCGCCAGCAGCCAAGATCAGTACCAAGAGACCCAGTACTTC. This gives the protein CASSQDQYQETQYF.